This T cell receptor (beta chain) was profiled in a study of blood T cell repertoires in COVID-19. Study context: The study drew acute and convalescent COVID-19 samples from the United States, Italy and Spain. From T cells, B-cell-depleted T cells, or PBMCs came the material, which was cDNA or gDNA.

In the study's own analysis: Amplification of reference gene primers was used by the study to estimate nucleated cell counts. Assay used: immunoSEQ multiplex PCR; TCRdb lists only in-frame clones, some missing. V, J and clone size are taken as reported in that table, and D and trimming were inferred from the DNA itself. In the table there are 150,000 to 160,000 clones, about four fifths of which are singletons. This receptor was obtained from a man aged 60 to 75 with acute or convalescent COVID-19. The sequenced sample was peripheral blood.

This chain's CDR3 is CASSQATSGGLTDTQYF. The CDR3 DNA reads as TGTGCCAGCAGCCAAGCAACTAGCGGGGGCCTCACAGATACGCAGTATTTT. The chain employs TRBV14 and TRBJ2-3; 11 bases map to TRBD2. Unmatched junction bases numbered 5, after V lost 1 base and J lost 2 bases. Germline V gives CDR1 SGHDN, CDR2 FVKESK. This CDR3 is built from 17 residues.